The clone carrying this T cell receptor (beta chain) was observed a handful of times. What it binds is unknown. This record comes from a study of T-cell reconstitution after alpha-beta-depleted transplantation in children. Notes on the study in general: Reports say that about two months after transplant, the alpha-beta T cells came out of several hundred graft clones that had expanded. Newly produced T cells mostly accounted for T-cell counts and diversity one year post-transplant. Elevated TCRbeta diversity at day 60 was traced, in some patients, to surviving recipient T cells and thymic progenitors.

Per the germline V gene, CDR1 is SGHRS and CDR2 is YFSETQ. V was cut by 5 bases and J by 6 bases, with 7 bases left in between. The CDR3 is 11 residues long. The TCRbeta library incorporated unique molecular identifiers. A single record per CDR3 protein comes from TCRdb applying MiXCR to the PCR reads. There are around 960,000 distinct CDR3 sequences in the sample; 25% to 30% occur only once, and about 28% lies in the top ten. The material sequenced was PBMCs, mostly from graft donor cells, taken 360 days after TCRalphabeta/CD19-depleted stem cell transplant. The chain joins TRBV5-1 to TRBJ2-3; unclear D gene. The sequence was obtained from a boy under three years old who had a stem cell transplant for SCID, so the T cells may come from the graft donor. CDR3 in DNA: TGCGCCAGCAGGGAAGCGGATACGCAGTATTTT. Protein sequence: CASREADTQYF.